Listed below are T cell receptor beta chains from one sample, sequenced in a study of T cell clonotyping in hematopoietic cell transplantation. Assay: immunoSEQ multiplex PCR; the TCRdb copy retains only in-frame clones and omits some. The sample gives 55,000 to 70,000 clones, just under 95% of which show up once; under 2% is in the top ten. The sequenced sample consisted of peripheral blood mononuclear cells. The receptors were gathered from a man aged 50-60 years in good health. Some clones in this sample may be carry-over from other donors' samples. Each CDR3 is given with its conserved first and last residue. The order of the fields is J gene, D gene, clone size, V gene, CDR3 protein, CDR3 DNA. D genes are given only for firm matches. Part of the rows lack a size; the others show once, few, many or a class for expanded clones.

J gene: TRBJ1-2; D gene: TRBD1; clone size: .; V gene: TRBV2; CDR3 protein: CASWDRTNYGYTF; CDR3 DNA: TGTGCCAGTTGGGACAGAACTAACTATGGCTACACCTTC
J gene: TRBJ1-1; D gene: TRBD1; clone size: once; V gene: TRBV14; CDR3 protein: CASSPWTGGTEAFF; CDR3 DNA: TGTGCCAGCAGCCCTTGGACAGGGGGGACTGAAGCTTTCTTT
J gene: TRBJ1-1; D gene: .; clone size: .; V gene: TRBV12-5; CDR3 protein: CASGSTENTEAFF; CDR3 DNA: TGTGCTAGTGGTTCGACAGAGAACACTGAAGCTTTCTTT
J gene: TRBJ2-7; D gene: .; clone size: .; V gene: TRBV4-1; CDR3 protein: CASSQGRLLGGRSSYEQYF; CDR3 DNA: TGCGCCAGCAGCCAAGGGCGTCTATTGGGGGGGCGAAGCTCCTACGAGCAGTACTTC
J gene: TRBJ2-5; D gene: TRBD1; clone size: .; V gene: TRBV29-1; CDR3 protein: CSVEGTGQETQYF; CDR3 DNA: TGCAGCGTTGAGGGGACAGGGCAAGAGACCCAGTACTTC
J gene: TRBJ1-1; D gene: .; clone size: .; V gene: TRBV6-6; CDR3 protein: CASRTATNTEAFF; CDR3 DNA: TGTGCCAGCAGAACAGCTACCAACACTGAAGCTTTCTTT
J gene: TRBJ2-1; D gene: TRBD2; clone size: .; V gene: TRBV5-1; CDR3 protein: CASSPTSGRGHEQFF; CDR3 DNA: TGCGCCAGCTCCCCAACTAGCGGGAGGGGGCATGAGCAGTTCTTC
J gene: TRBJ2-7; D gene: TRBD1; clone size: .; V gene: TRBV6-5; CDR3 protein: CASSSNRGLYEQYF; CDR3 DNA: TGTGCCAGCAGTTCCAACAGGGGGCTCTACGAGCAGTACTTC
J gene: TRBJ1-2; D gene: TRBD1; clone size: .; V gene: TRBV6-1; CDR3 protein: CASTLQGNYGYTF; CDR3 DNA: TGTGCCAGCACATTACAGGGGAACTATGGCTACACCTTC
J gene: TRBJ2-1; D gene: .; clone size: .; V gene: TRBV6-1; CDR3 protein: CASSATRTNEQFF; CDR3 DNA: TGTGCCAGCAGTGCTACCCGAACTAATGAGCAGTTCTTC
J gene: TRBJ2-7; D gene: .; clone size: .; V gene: TRBV27; CDR3 protein: CASSLSGALTKYF; CDR3 DNA: TGTGCCAGCAGTTTATCCGGGGCTCTGACCAAGTACTTC
J gene: TRBJ2-5; D gene: .; clone size: .; V gene: TRBV7-8; CDR3 protein: CASSPGPYQETQYF; CDR3 DNA: TGTGCCAGCAGCCCCGGGCCGTACCAAGAGACCCAGTACTTC
J gene: TRBJ1-1; D gene: .; clone size: .; V gene: TRBV6-5; CDR3 protein: CASATLSRTEAFF; CDR3 DNA: TGTGCCAGCGCCACTCTGTCAAGGACTGAAGCTTTCTTT
J gene: TRBJ1-5; D gene: TRBD1; clone size: .; V gene: TRBV7-9; CDR3 protein: CASSLGTGGTGNQPQHF; CDR3 DNA: TGTGCCAGCAGCTTAGGGACAGGGGGCACCGGCAATCAGCCCCAGCATTTT
J gene: TRBJ1-5; D gene: .; clone size: .; V gene: TRBV27; CDR3 protein: CASSSIDRVNQPQHF; CDR3 DNA: TGTGCCAGCAGTTCTATTGACAGAGTAAATCAGCCCCAGCATTTT
J gene: TRBJ1-5; D gene: .; clone size: .; V gene: TRBV6-6; CDR3 protein: CASSYRGMELTQHF; CDR3 DNA: TGTGCCAGCAGTTACCGGGGGATGGAGCTGACCCAGCATTTT
J gene: TRBJ1-1; D gene: .; clone size: .; V gene: TRBV5-1; CDR3 protein: CASSLFGGTEAFF; CDR3 DNA: TGCGCCAGCAGCTTGTTTGGGGGGACTGAAGCTTTCTTT
J gene: TRBJ2-7; D gene: .; clone size: .; V gene: TRBV28; CDR3 protein: CASSTHRIEQYF; CDR3 DNA: TGTGCCAGCAGCACTCACAGGATCGAGCAGTACTTC
J gene: TRBJ2-7; D gene: .; clone size: once; V gene: TRBV28; CDR3 protein: CASTVARLQSVEQYF; CDR3 DNA: TGTGCCAGCACAGTTGCGAGGTTGCAGTCCGTCGAGCAGTACTTC
J gene: TRBJ2-7; D gene: .; clone size: .; V gene: TRBV7-8; CDR3 protein: CASSTRESSYEQYF; CDR3 DNA: TGTGCCAGCAGCACGCGGGAAAGCTCCTACGAGCAGTACTTC
J gene: TRBJ2-7; D gene: .; clone size: .; V gene: TRBV6-1; CDR3 protein: CASSEIVGAPSYEQYF; CDR3 DNA: TGTGCCAGCAGTGAGATAGTCGGGGCCCCCTCCTACGAGCAGTACTTC
J gene: TRBJ2-3; D gene: .; clone size: .; V gene: TRBV20-1; CDR3 protein: CSAREGSKKYF; CDR3 DNA: TGCAGTGCTAGAGAGGGAAGTAAAAAGTATTTT
J gene: TRBJ2-2; D gene: .; clone size: once; V gene: TRBV28; CDR3 protein: CASSFRAHGTGELFF; CDR3 DNA: TGTGCCAGCAGTTTTCGGGCCCACGGGACCGGGGAGCTGTTTTTT
J gene: TRBJ2-7; D gene: TRBD1; clone size: .; V gene: TRBV19; CDR3 protein: CASSGQGSYEQYF; CDR3 DNA: TGTGCCAGCTCCGGACAGGGGTCCTACGAGCAGTACTTC
J gene: TRBJ2-1; D gene: TRBD1; clone size: .; V gene: TRBV19; CDR3 protein: CASSIAMGQYNEQFF; CDR3 DNA: TGTGCCAGTAGTATAGCAATGGGACAGTACAATGAGCAGTTCTTC
J gene: TRBJ2-3; D gene: TRBD2; clone size: .; V gene: TRBV5-6; CDR3 protein: CASSLRASGTQNTQYF; CDR3 DNA: TGTGCCAGCAGCTTGAGGGCTAGCGGAACCCAAAATACGCAGTATTTT
J gene: TRBJ2-3; D gene: .; clone size: .; V gene: TRBV7-2; CDR3 protein: CASSLAALPTDTQYF; CDR3 DNA: TGTGCCAGCAGCTTAGCGGCACTCCCCACAGATACGCAGTATTTT
J gene: TRBJ2-1; D gene: .; clone size: .; V gene: TRBV4-1; CDR3 protein: CASSQVEAGFYNEQFF; CDR3 DNA: TGCGCCAGCAGCCAGGTCGAGGCGGGGTTTTACAATGAGCAGTTCTTC
J gene: TRBJ2-6; D gene: .; clone size: once; V gene: TRBV28; CDR3 protein: CASSPRAPRSGANVLTF; CDR3 DNA: TGTGCCAGCAGTCCCAGGGCGCCCCGCTCTGGGGCCAACGTCCTGACTTTC
J gene: TRBJ1-2; D gene: .; clone size: .; V gene: TRBV27; CDR3 protein: CASRTQFGGYGYTF; CDR3 DNA: TGTGCCAGCAGAACACAGTTTGGGGGCTATGGCTACACCTTC
J gene: TRBJ1-5; D gene: TRBD1; clone size: .; V gene: TRBV19; CDR3 protein: CASRQGGGQPQHF; CDR3 DNA: TGTGCCAGCAGACAGGGAGGAGGTCAGCCCCAGCATTTT
J gene: TRBJ2-1; D gene: TRBD2; clone size: .; V gene: TRBV27; CDR3 protein: CASSLGLAGVNEQFF; CDR3 DNA: TGTGCCAGCAGCCTGGGACTAGCGGGAGTCAATGAGCAGTTCTTC
J gene: TRBJ2-5; D gene: .; clone size: .; V gene: TRBV6-6; CDR3 protein: CASSYSPETQYF; CDR3 DNA: TGTGCCAGCAGTTACTCTCCGGAGACCCAGTACTTC
J gene: TRBJ2-7; D gene: TRBD1; clone size: .; V gene: TRBV5-6; CDR3 protein: CASSLFRDRGSYEQYF; CDR3 DNA: TGTGCCAGCAGTCTCTTCCGGGACAGGGGTTCCTACGAGCAGTACTTC
J gene: TRBJ2-2; D gene: .; clone size: .; V gene: TRBV6-5; CDR3 protein: CASSYAQGTNTGELFF; CDR3 DNA: TGTGCCAGCAGTTACGCACAGGGCACGAACACCGGGGAGCTGTTTTTT
J gene: TRBJ1-4; D gene: .; clone size: .; V gene: TRBV15; CDR3 protein: CATSPFGEDNEKLFF; CDR3 DNA: TGTGCCACCAGCCCATTTGGGGAGGATAATGAAAAACTGTTTTTT
J gene: TRBJ1-5; D gene: .; clone size: .; V gene: TRBV19; CDR3 protein: CASTDGHQPQHF; CDR3 DNA: TGTGCCAGTACGGATGGGCATCAGCCCCAGCATTTT